This is a list of T cell receptor beta chains from one sample in a study of graft-versus-host responses after intestinal transplantation. Assay: immunoSEQ multiplex PCR; the TCRdb copy retains only in-frame clones and omits some. This table holds some 80,000 clones, around 93% found once. Their antigens remain unidentified. The starting material was unstimulated CD8+ T cells sorted from spleen or lymph node cells, obtained before transplant. The origin of the receptors is a human donor who was the organ donor for an intestinal transplant. Both conserved end residues are part of each CDR3. A D gene is named only where the DNA matches it firmly. Not every row has a clone size; where given, it reads once, few, many or a size class.

TGTGCCCGTCCGGGACCAAGGATTTCTGGAAACACCATATATTTT CARPGPRISGNTIYF TRBV21-1 - - TRBJ1-3
TGCGCCAGCAGCCAGGGGGCGGGGTACGAGCAGTACTTC CASSQGAGYEQYF TRBV4-1 - - TRBJ2-7
TGTGCCAGCAGTGAAGATACGGGGCCCCTCGGCAATGAGCAGTTCTTC CASSEDTGPLGNEQFF TRBV6-1 - - TRBJ2-1
TGCGCCAGCAGCGGGAGCGGGGGGGCCAACTACGAGCAGTACTTC CASSGSGGANYEQYF TRBV5-1 - TRBD2 TRBJ2-7
TGTGCCAGCGGCCGCACCTACGAGCAGTACTTC CASGRTYEQYF TRBV13 - - TRBJ2-7
TGTGCCAGCAGTCTCCGGGGGGGCCAGTCTAATTCACCCCTCCACTTT CASSLRGGQSNSPLHF TRBV27 - - TRBJ1-6
TGTGCCAGCGGACAGGGCCCGAACACTGAAGCTTTCTTT CASGQGPNTEAFF TRBV2 - TRBD1 TRBJ1-1
TGTGCCAGCAGCCGAATCCCAGACACCGGGGAGCTGTTTTTT CASSRIPDTGELFF TRBV7-9 - - TRBJ2-2
TGTGCCAGCAGCTTAGGCCCATTTACCATATATTTT CASSLGPFTIYF TRBV5-3 - - TRBJ1-3
TGTGCCATCAGGAGACAGGGTCGGAACACTGAAGCTTTCTTT CAIRRQGRNTEAFF TRBV10-3 - TRBD1 TRBJ1-1
TGTGCCAGCAGCGTAAGCGGGGGGCTAGATACGCAGTATTTT CASSVSGGLDTQYF TRBV9 - TRBD2 TRBJ2-3
TGTGCCAGCAATCTTGGCTCGGACAGGGATATCTACAATGAGCAGTTCTTC CASNLGSDRDIYNEQFF TRBV18 - TRBD1 TRBJ2-1
TGTGCCTGGAGTGTACACCTAGGCAGGGGGGGAGGAAACACCATATATTTT CAWSVHLGRGGGNTIYF TRBV30 once TRBD1 TRBJ1-3
TGTGCCAGCAGACAGGGGTTCAATCAGCCCCAGCATTTT CASRQGFNQPQHF TRBV27 - TRBD1 TRBJ1-5
TGTGCCAGCAGTCCTAACAGGAAAGAGACCCAGTACTTC CASSPNRKETQYF TRBV6-1 - - TRBJ2-5
TGTGCCAGCAGCCCCGATTGGGGGGGAGTCTATGGCTACACCTTC CASSPDWGGVYGYTF TRBV6-5 - - TRBJ1-2
TGTGCCAGCAGTTACTCCCACCCCCCGCCCCAGCATTTT CASSYSHPPPQHF TRBV6-5 once - TRBJ1-5
TGTGCCAGCAGTTCGCTCCGGGGAACACGTGCTGGGGATACGCAGTATTTT CASSSLRGTRAGDTQYF TRBV28 - - TRBJ2-3
TGTGCCAGCAGTTTTAGGGGGAGTAATGAGCAGTTCTTC CASSFRGSNEQFF TRBV28 - - TRBJ2-1
TGTGCCAGCAGCTTAGGCGACAGGGCCACCGGGGAGCTGTTTTTT CASSLGDRATGELFF TRBV11-2 - TRBD1 TRBJ2-2
TGTGCCAGCAGCACCATGACAGGGGGGCCTGAAGCTTTCTTT CASSTMTGGPEAFF TRBV11-3 - TRBD1 TRBJ1-1
TGCGCCAGCAGCTTCGACAGGGTCACCTACGAGCAGTACTTC CASSFDRVTYEQYF TRBV5-1 - TRBD1 TRBJ2-7
TGTGCCAGCAGCGATCAGGGTTCTGAAGCTTTCTTT CASSDQGSEAFF TRBV6-5 - - TRBJ1-1
TGTGCCAGCAGCGGGGGGGACAGTAGTGAAAAACTGTTTTTT CASSGGDSSEKLFF TRBV9 - TRBD1 TRBJ1-4
TGTGCCAGCAGTTTGAGGACGGGGAACACTGAAGCTTTCTTT CASSLRTGNTEAFF TRBV6-6 - - TRBJ1-1
TGTGCCAGCAGCCTAGGGACAGGGTTGACTGAAGCTTTCTTT CASSLGTGLTEAFF TRBV11-2 - TRBD1 TRBJ1-1
TGTGCCAGCAGCGGACAGGGAAACGAAAAACTGTTTTTT CASSGQGNEKLFF TRBV9 once TRBD1 TRBJ1-4
TGCGCCAGCAGTGAAGACAGGGGACGTGAAGCTTTCTTT CASSEDRGREAFF TRBV10-2 - TRBD1 TRBJ1-1
TGTGCCAGCAGTCCCGGACAACTAGGGGCTTCAGAGACCCAGTACTTC CASSPGQLGASETQYF TRBV27 - - TRBJ2-5
TGTGCCAGCAGCTTAGTTGGGGCGGCACCCTACTTC CASSLVGAAPYF TRBV7-9 - - TRBJ2-5
TGCAGCGTTGAAGAAGGTCTGAACACTGAAGCTTTCTTT CSVEEGLNTEAFF TRBV29-1 - - TRBJ1-1
TGTGCCAGCAGTTTCGGGGCGGGTTACGAGCAGTACTTC CASSFGAGYEQYF TRBV7-6 - - TRBJ2-7
TGTGCCAGCATTGAGGGATGGGAGACCCAGTACTTC CASIEGWETQYF TRBV6-1 - - TRBJ2-5
TGTGCCAGCAGCGTAGGGTGGTCGGAGTATGAGCAGTTCTTC CASSVGWSEYEQFF TRBV9 - - TRBJ2-1
TGTGCCAGCAGCTTAACGACAGGGTTGAACACTGAAGCTTTCTTT CASSLTTGLNTEAFF TRBV7-3 - TRBD1 TRBJ1-1
TGTGCCAGCAGCCCCCCTGTTAGGGGACAAGAGACCCAGTACTTC CASSPPVRGQETQYF TRBV13 - - TRBJ2-5
TGTGCCAGCATCGCAGGGTATTATGAAGTCAATGAGCAGTTCTTC CASIAGYYEVNEQFF TRBV6-5 - - TRBJ2-1
TGTGCCAGCAGCTTAGGGACCAGGGGGACCGGGGAGCTGTTTTTT CASSLGTRGTGELFF TRBV7-3 - TRBD1 TRBJ2-2
TGCGCCAGCAGCCAATGGAGGGGGTTCTATGGCTACACCTTC CASSQWRGFYGYTF TRBV4-1 - - TRBJ1-2
TGTGCCAGCAGTGAGGGCGTTACAGGGGCCCTAGGTAATCAGCCCCAGCATTTT CASSEGVTGALGNQPQHF TRBV6-1 - TRBD1 TRBJ1-5
TGTGCCAGCAGCCTTGGGCCGGCCTATGGCTACACCTTC CASSLGPAYGYTF TRBV6-6 - - TRBJ1-2
TGCGCCAGCAGTGAAGGGAACACTGAAGCTTTCTTT CASSEGNTEAFF TRBV10-1 - - TRBJ1-1
TGTGCCAGCAGTGGGCTCGTTGTCTACGAGCAGTACTTC CASSGLVVYEQYF TRBV2 once - TRBJ2-7
TGTGCCAGCAGTTACGCCGGGACAGTCTACGAGCAGTACTTC CASSYAGTVYEQYF TRBV2 - TRBD1 TRBJ2-7
TGTGCCAGCAGTGCCCGACTAGCGGAGCAGTTCTTC CASSARLAEQFF TRBV27 - TRBD2 TRBJ2-1
TGTGCCAGCAGCTTGTCCGGAGAAAGCTCCTACAATGAGCAGTTCTTC CASSLSGESSYNEQFF TRBV11-2 - - TRBJ2-1
TGCGCCAGCAGCCGACGGACAGGAATGAACACTGAAGCTTTCTTT CASSRRTGMNTEAFF TRBV4-1 - TRBD1 TRBJ1-1
TGCGCCAGCAGCTCGTTCCCAGCGGGGGACAATGAGCAGTTCTTC CASSSFPAGDNEQFF TRBV5-1 - TRBD2 TRBJ2-1
TGTGCCAGCAGCTTAACAAGGACAGGGCCCCCCTCTGGGGCCAACGTCCTGACTTTC CASSLTRTGPPSGANVLTF TRBV7-9 - TRBD1 TRBJ2-6
TGTGCCAGCTCCTCGTTTTACAATGAGCAGTTCTTC CASSSFYNEQFF TRBV9 - - TRBJ2-1
TGCGCCAGCAGCCAAGAAATCCCGGTTGCCTACGAGCAGTACTTC CASSQEIPVAYEQYF TRBV4-3 - - TRBJ2-7
TGTGCCAGCAGCTGGGGACAGAACACTGAAGCTTTCTTT CASSWGQNTEAFF TRBV6-5 - - TRBJ1-1
TGTGCCAGCGGACAGGATGGTGCCTACAATGAGCAGTTCTTC CASGQDGAYNEQFF TRBV5-4 - TRBD1 TRBJ2-1
TGCAGCGTTGAAGAGCGGGGGCAGGGAGGACCTGAAGCTTTCTTT CSVEERGQGGPEAFF TRBV29-1 - - TRBJ1-1
TGTGCCAGCAGCTTAAGTCGGTCAGGGTTAAATGAAGCTTTCTTT CASSLSRSGLNEAFF TRBV7-6 - - TRBJ1-1
TGTGCCTCCCGGGCCGGGACAGGTGATATTTTAAGCTACACCTTC CASRAGTGDILSYTF TRBV10-3 - TRBD1 TRBJ1-2
TGTGCCAGTAGGATAGCGTCCGGGAGTGCGTACAATGAGCAGTTCTTC CASRIASGSAYNEQFF TRBV19 - - TRBJ2-1
TGTGCCAGCTCACCACCCCCCCCAGGGAATCAGCCCCAGCATTTT CASSPPPPGNQPQHF TRBV18 once - TRBJ1-5
TGTGCCAGCAGCTTGGAGGGGGCAGGGGACCCCATCTCTGGAAACACCATATATTTT CASSLEGAGDPISGNTIYF TRBV5-6 - TRBD1 TRBJ1-3
TGCAGCTCAGATACAGGGGGTTTCAATGAGCAGTTCTTC CSSDTGGFNEQFF TRBV29-1 - TRBD1 TRBJ2-1